This T cell receptor beta chain was retrieved from a study of Ad26.COV2.S vaccination and SARS-CoV-2 variants. The study, taken as a whole, reports: Whether participants received vaccine or placebo, their non-spike TCR breadth was similar.

As regards this clone: The antigen is not known.

Treatment: some 20 received Ad26.COV2.S at low or high dose, single or two shots; several received placebo; per-sample allocation not given. The samples date from day 63 after the first vaccine or placebo injection. V shed 5 bases and J 0 bases; nucleotides not matched to a gene: 4. This CDR3 spans 15 amino acids. CDR1 SGHAT and CDR2 FQNNGV come from the germline V gene. Method: immunoSEQ multiplex PCR; TCRdb's copy keeps in-frame clones and lacks some. The sample includes 300,000 to 350,000 clones, around 88% of them seen just once. The chain uses TRBV11-2 and TRBJ2-1; 7 bases align to TRBD1. Sample: peripheral blood, taken in a trial of Ad26.COV2.S vaccine versus placebo. The receptor was isolated from a person between 18 and 60 years old who received the Ad26.COV2.S COVID-19 vaccine or a placebo. The CDR3 loop reads CASSDRASSYNEQFF. In nucleotides, the CDR3 is TGTGCCAGCAGCGACAGGGCGAGCTCCTACAATGAGCAGTTCTTC.